This T cell receptor (beta chain) is from a study of regulatory T cells in long-lasting Graves disease. On the study more broadly: Antithyroid drugs had been taken by newly diagnosed Graves' patients for under 3 months. General study results and limits: Thyroid tissue went unstudied; only peripheral blood was examined. Those with persistent Graves' had less TCR diversity than newly diagnosed patients.

This clonotype was observed at least ten times. Antigen specificity is unknown. Time point in this sample: newly diagnosed GD, antithyroid drugs for less than 3 months. With RNA extracted from PBMCs as input, the TCR library was made. With V trimmed by 1 base and J by 5 bases, 4 bases remained unmatched. The CDR3 covers 14 residues. The germline V gene encodes CDR1 GTSNPN and CDR2 SVGIG (reference sequence). Construction of TCR beta libraries relied on iRepertoire HTBI primers and on Arm-PCR targeting CDR3 regions. From the multiplex PCR reads, TCRdb called clonotypes with MiXCR, one entry per CDR3 protein. The repertoire holds approximately 360,000 distinct CDR3 sequences, about 12% seen once, with about 20% in the top ten. These sequences were also reported in another study, on T cells in Graves' hyperthyroidism and ophthalmopathy.

The clonotype was recovered from a woman in her late teens or twenties with Graves disease. Sample: peripheral blood mononuclear cells (PBMCs), taken at new diagnosis, from a patient treated with antithyroid drugs. The rearrangement uses TRBV30 and TRBJ2-2, with 7 bases fitting TRBD1. This CDR3 is CAWSGGGATGELFF. As DNA, the CDR3 is TGTGCCTGGAGTGGAGGGGGCGCGACCGGGGAGCTGTTTTTT.